This T cell receptor (beta chain) was found in a study of memory CD4+ T cells and cytomegalovirus serostatus. This CDR3 contains 15 residues. Trimming took off 5 bases at V and 2 bases at J, with 14 bases between the two ends. Germline CDR1 SGHVS, CDR2 FNYEAQ. Produced via immunoSEQ multiplex PCR; TCRdb's table is partial and in-frame only. Altogether tens of thousands of clones are present, about 80% being singletons, with the ten largest covering around 0.43%. The sort gate was single viable CD3+CD4+CD8-CD45RO+ cells for memory CD4+ T cells. Sequenced: memory CD4+ T cells from blood. The TCR was taken from an adult in good health and CMV-seronegative. V gene TRBV7-6 combines with J gene TRBJ2-3; tentative D call: TRBD2 (5 bases). CDR3: CASSLSGPFTDTQYF. CDR3 DNA: TGTGCCAGCAGCCTCAGCGGTCCCTTCACAGATACGCAGTATTTT.